Sequencing of this T cell receptor (beta chain) was carried out in a study of T cell responses to AZD1222 COVID-19 vaccine. With 0 bases removed from V and 2 bases from J, the gap between germline ends came to 11 bases. The germline V gene has CDR1 SGDLS and CDR2 YYNGEE. This CDR3 has 15 residues. Pooled in the analysis were second doses at about 4 or about 12 weeks. TCRdb keeps only in-frame clones here, not all; method: immunoSEQ multiplex PCR. The data hold roughly 140,000 clones, with approximately 90% observed a single time. Material: peripheral blood, obtained 28 days after the second AZD1222 dose. The source is an adult who received the AZD1222 COVID-19 vaccine. The rearrangement joins TRBV9 to TRBJ2-5; D call uncertain. The CDR3 DNA sequence: TGTGCCAGCAGCGTAGCGGCTAGGGTACAAGAGACCCAGTACTTC. Residues: CASSVAARVQETQYF.